This record concerns one T cell receptor (beta chain) sequence. The data are from a study of blood T cell repertoires in COVID-19. The wider study: The samples span acute and convalescent COVID-19 from the United States, Italy and Spain. From T cells, B-cell-depleted T cells, or PBMCs came the material, which was cDNA or gDNA.

V lost 5 bases and J lost 9; bases outside the gene matches: 15. CDR3 length equals 17 residues. Germline lookup yields CDR1 ENHRY and CDR2 SYGVKD. Data came from immunoSEQ multiplex PCR; TCRdb stores just in-frame clones and leaves some out. The table lists 110,000 to 150,000 clones, about nine tenths of them singletons, with 11% in the top ten. Sequenced: peripheral blood. The sequence was obtained from an elderly woman with acute or convalescent COVID-19. The chain uses TRBV10-3 and TRBJ2-1, with 11 bases fitting TRBD2. DNA for the CDR3: TGTGCCATCAGTAAACCCCAGCTAGCGGGGGGTTGGGGTGAGCAGTTCTTC. It specifies CAISKPQLAGGWGEQFF.